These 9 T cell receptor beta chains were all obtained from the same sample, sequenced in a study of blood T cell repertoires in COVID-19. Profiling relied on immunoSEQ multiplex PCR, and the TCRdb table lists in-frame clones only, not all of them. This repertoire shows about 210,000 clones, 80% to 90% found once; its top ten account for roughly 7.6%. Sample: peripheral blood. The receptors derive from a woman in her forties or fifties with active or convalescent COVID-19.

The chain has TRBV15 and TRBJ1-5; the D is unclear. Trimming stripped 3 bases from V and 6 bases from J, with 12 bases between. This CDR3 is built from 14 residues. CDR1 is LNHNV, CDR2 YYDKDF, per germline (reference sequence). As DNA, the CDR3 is TGTGCCACCAGCAGGGAACAGTTCAGTCAGCCCCAGCATTTT. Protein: CATSREQFSQPQHF. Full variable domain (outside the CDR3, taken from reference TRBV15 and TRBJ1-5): DAMVIQNPRYQVTQFGKPVTLSCSQTLNHNVMYWYQQKSSQAPKLLFHYYDKDFNNEADTPDNFQSRRPNTSFCFLDIRSPGLGDTAMYLCATSREQFSQPQHFGDGTRLSIL.

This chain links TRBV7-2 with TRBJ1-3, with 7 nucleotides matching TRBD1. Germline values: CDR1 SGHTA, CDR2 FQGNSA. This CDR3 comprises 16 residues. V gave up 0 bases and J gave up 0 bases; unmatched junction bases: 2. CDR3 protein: CASSLAQGDSGNTIYF. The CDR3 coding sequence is TGTGCCAGCAGCTTAGCGCAGGGGGACTCTGGAAACACCATATATTTT.

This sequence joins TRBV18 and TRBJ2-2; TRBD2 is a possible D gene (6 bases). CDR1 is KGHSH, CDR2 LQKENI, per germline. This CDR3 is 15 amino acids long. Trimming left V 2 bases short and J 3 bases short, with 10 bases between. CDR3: CASSPDIADTGELFF. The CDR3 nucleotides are TGTGCCAGCTCACCAGACATAGCGGACACCGGGGAGCTGTTTTTT.

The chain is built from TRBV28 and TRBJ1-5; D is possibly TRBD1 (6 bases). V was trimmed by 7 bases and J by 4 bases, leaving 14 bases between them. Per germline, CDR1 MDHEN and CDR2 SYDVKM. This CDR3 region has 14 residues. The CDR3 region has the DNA TGTGCCAGCAACCTGATACAGGGTAATCAGCCCCAGCATTTT. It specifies CASNLIQGNQPQHF.

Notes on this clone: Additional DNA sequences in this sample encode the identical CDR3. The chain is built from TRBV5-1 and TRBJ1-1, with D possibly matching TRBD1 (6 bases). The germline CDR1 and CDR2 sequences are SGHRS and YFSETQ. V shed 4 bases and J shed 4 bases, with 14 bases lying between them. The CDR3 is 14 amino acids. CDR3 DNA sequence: TGCGCCAGCAGCCCACAGGGCGGGGGCACTGAAGCTTTCTTT. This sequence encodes CASSPQGGGTEAFF.

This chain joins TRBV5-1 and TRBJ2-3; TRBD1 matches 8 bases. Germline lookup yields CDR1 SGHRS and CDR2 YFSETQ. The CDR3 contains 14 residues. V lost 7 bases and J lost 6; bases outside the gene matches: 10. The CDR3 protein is CASRTGQGGDTQYF. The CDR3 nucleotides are TGCGCCAGCCGGACAGGGCAAGGTGGTGATACGCAGTATTTT.

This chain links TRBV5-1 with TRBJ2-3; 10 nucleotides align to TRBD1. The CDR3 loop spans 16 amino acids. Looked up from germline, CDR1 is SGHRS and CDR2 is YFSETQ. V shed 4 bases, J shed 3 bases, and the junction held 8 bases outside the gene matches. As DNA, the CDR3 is TGCGCCAGCAGCGGGCCCGGGACAGGGGTAACAGATACGCAGTATTTT. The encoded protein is CASSGPGTGVTDTQYF.

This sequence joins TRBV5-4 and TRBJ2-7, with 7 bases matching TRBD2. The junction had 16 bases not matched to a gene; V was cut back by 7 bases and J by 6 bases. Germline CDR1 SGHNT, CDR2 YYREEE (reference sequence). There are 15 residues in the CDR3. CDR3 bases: TGTGCCAGCTGGAACTGGGGGGGGTCTTTACTCGAGCAGTACGTC. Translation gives CASWNWGGSLLEQYV.

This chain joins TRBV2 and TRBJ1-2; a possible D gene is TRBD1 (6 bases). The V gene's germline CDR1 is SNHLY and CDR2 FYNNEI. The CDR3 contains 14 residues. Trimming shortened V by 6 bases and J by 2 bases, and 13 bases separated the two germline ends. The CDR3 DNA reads TGTGCCAGCAGCCAACAGGGAGGGAACTATGGCTACACCTTC. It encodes CASSQQGGNYGYTF.